The rows below give T cell receptor beta chains drawn from one sample of a study of cytomegalovirus exposure and HLA in healthy donors. Some clones are missing from TCRdb's copy, which holds only in-frame ones; the method was immunoSEQ multiplex PCR. Among 75,000 or so clones listed, 60% to 75% were seen once. Sequences were obtained from PBMCs. The receptors stem from a man aged 35 to 55 in good health and CMV-seropositive. The CDR3 runs from the conserved cysteine through the conserved F or W. The D gene is left open where the match is weak. Clone size appears in some rows only: once, few, many, or a class for an expanded clone.

TRBJ2-7 | . | TRBV13 | TRBD1 | CASSRQGLNEQYF | TGTGCCAGCAGCCGACAGGGCTTGAACGAGCAGTACTTC
TRBJ1-2 | once | TRBV6-5 | . | CASSYREINYGYTF | TGTGCCAGCAGTTACAGGGAGATCAACTATGGCTACACCTTC
TRBJ1-1 | . | TRBV11-3 | . | CASSQRGVWGGMNTEAFF | TGTGCCAGCAGCCAGAGGGGTGTTTGGGGGGGAATGAACACTGAAGCTTTCTTT
TRBJ2-7 | . | TRBV10-1 | TRBD2 | CASSGLAGVGEQYF | TGCGCCAGCAGTGGTCTAGCGGGGGTCGGGGAGCAGTACTTC
TRBJ2-7 | . | TRBV19 | TRBD2 | CASSPSGGYSYEQYF | TGTGCCAGTAGTCCGAGCGGGGGGTACTCCTACGAGCAGTACTTC
TRBJ1-1 | . | TRBV10-3 | . | CAISSAGRPIEAFF | TGTGCCATCAGCTCCGCGGGACGGCCGATTGAAGCTTTCTTT
TRBJ2-7 | few | TRBV30 | TRBD1 | CAWSPAWDRGSHEQYF | TGTGCCTGGAGTCCCGCCTGGGACAGGGGATCCCACGAGCAGTACTTC
TRBJ2-2 | . | TRBV5-1 | TRBD2 | CASSHRPGLAGGLGNTGELFF | TGCGCCAGCAGCCACCGACCGGGACTAGCGGGGGGGCTGGGAAACACCGGGGAGCTGTTTTTT
TRBJ2-1 | . | TRBV6-5 | TRBD1 | CASSFSRQGRNNEQFF | TGTGCCAGCAGTTTTTCCCGACAGGGTAGGAACAATGAGCAGTTCTTC
TRBJ2-3 | . | TRBV9 | TRBD1 | CASSVAEGASTDTQYF | TGTGCCAGCAGCGTAGCCGAGGGGGCCAGCACAGATACGCAGTATTTT
TRBJ2-1 | . | TRBV5-1 | . | CASSLGASGNEQFF | TGCGCCAGCAGCTTGGGGGCCAGCGGGAATGAGCAGTTCTTC
TRBJ1-2 | . | TRBV9 | TRBD1 | CASSIDSGTGGYTF | TGTGCCAGCAGCATCGACAGCGGGACAGGTGGCTACACCTTC
TRBJ1-4 | few | TRBV28 | . | CASSLYRATNEKLFF | TGTGCCAGCAGTCTATACAGGGCTACTAATGAAAAACTGTTTTTT
TRBJ1-1 | . | TRBV5-1 | . | CASSLSGRINTEAFF | TGCGCCAGCAGCTTAAGTGGCAGGATAAACACTGAAGCTTTCTTT
TRBJ1-1 | . | TRBV6-1 | TRBD1 | CASSEWDRNTEAFF | TGTGCCAGCAGTGAATGGGACAGAAACACTGAAGCTTTCTTT
TRBJ1-2 | . | TRBV7-3 | . | CASSPGGAGYGYTF | TGTGCCAGCAGCCCGGGGGGGGCGGGATATGGCTACACCTTC
TRBJ1-1 | . | TRBV18 | . | CASSPSSGGWMNTEAFF | TGTGCCAGCTCACCGTCTTCGGGGGGGTGGATGAACACTGAAGCTTTCTTT
TRBJ1-5 | . | TRBV6-4 | . | CASSDSYRDTYSNQPQHF | TGTGCCAGCAGTGACTCATATCGGGACACGTATAGCAATCAGCCCCAGCATTTT
TRBJ1-2 | . | TRBV4-2 | TRBD1 | CASSLTSGQDFYGYTF | TGTGCCAGCAGCCTTACATCCGGACAGGATTTCTATGGCTACACCTTC
TRBJ2-3 | . | TRBV12-5 | TRBD2 | CASGPSGFTDTQYF | TGTGCTAGTGGCCCTAGCGGCTTCACAGATACGCAGTATTTT
TRBJ1-1 | . | TRBV7-9 | . | CASSLEGGNTEAFF | TGTGCCAGCAGCTTAGAAGGCGGGAACACTGAAGCTTTCTTT
TRBJ2-7 | once | TRBV5-6 | TRBD2 | CASSDGLAGGTYEQYF | TGTGCCAGCAGCGACGGACTAGCGGGGGGCACCTACGAGCAGTACTTC
TRBJ1-1 | once | TRBV28 | TRBD1 | CASSYRGGAGTEAFF | TGTGCCAGCAGTTACCGAGGGGGCGCAGGCACTGAAGCTTTCTTT
TRBJ1-5 | . | TRBV19 | TRBD1 | CASSKGTVTDQPQHF | TGTGCCAGTAGTAAGGGGACAGTGACGGATCAGCCCCAGCATTTT
TRBJ1-6 | . | TRBV5-1 | . | CASSQRSSYNSPLHF | TGCGCCAGCAGCCAAAGGAGCTCCTATAATTCACCCCTCCACTTT
TRBJ2-3 | . | TRBV7-9 | TRBD1 | CASRNSGQGLTDTQYF | TGTGCCAGTAGAAATTCGGGACAGGGACTCACAGATACGCAGTATTTT
TRBJ2-7 | . | TRBV6-5 | TRBD2 | CASSYSGAGGSYEQYF | TGTGCCAGCAGTTACTCTGGGGCGGGGGGCTCCTACGAGCAGTACTTC
TRBJ2-7 | . | TRBV30 | TRBD2 | CAWSGEVTSGGYEQYF | TGTGCCTGGAGTGGTGAAGTGACTAGCGGGGGCTACGAGCAGTACTTC
TRBJ2-1 | . | TRBV13 | TRBD1 | CASSSGQGRHNEQFF | TGTGCCAGCAGCTCGGGACAGGGACGGCACAATGAGCAGTTCTTC
TRBJ1-1 | few | TRBV30 | . | CAWSRGGTEAFF | TGTGCCTGGAGTAGAGGGGGAACTGAAGCTTTCTTT
TRBJ2-1 | . | TRBV19 | . | CASQLIGASYNEQFF | TGTGCCAGTCAATTAATAGGGGCTAGCTACAATGAGCAGTTCTTC
TRBJ1-2 | . | TRBV7-9 | . | CATLLDGLYGYTF | TGTGCCACCCTCCTAGACGGACTATATGGCTACACCTTC
TRBJ1-5 | . | TRBV10-3 | . | CAIKRDIGSNQPQHF | TGTGCCATCAAGCGGGACATAGGGAGCAATCAGCCCCAGCATTTT
TRBJ1-5 | few | TRBV2 | . | CASTQAAGYQPQHF | TGTGCCAGCACCCAAGCGGCAGGTTATCAGCCCCAGCATTTT
TRBJ1-6 | . | TRBV30 | . | CAWSVAGLVPLHF | TGTGCCTGGAGTGTAGCGGGGCTGGTACCCCTCCACTTT
TRBJ2-7 | few | TRBV5-1 | TRBD2 | CASSLGSGGRQYF | TGCGCCAGCAGCTTAGGTAGCGGGGGAAGGCAGTACTTC
TRBJ2-4 | . | TRBV5-6 | . | CASSLANIQYF | TGTGCCAGCAGCTTGGCGAACATTCAGTACTTC
TRBJ1-2 | few | TRBV2 | TRBD1 | CASNKDRGQGGYTF | TGTGCCAGCAACAAGGACAGGGGGCAGGGCGGCTACACCTTC
TRBJ2-1 | few | TRBV5-6 | . | CASSGGATTEQFF | TGTGCCAGCAGCGGGGGGGCTACTACTGAGCAGTTCTTC
TRBJ1-4 | few | TRBV10-1 | TRBD1 | CAGQGKGSEKLFF | TGCGCCGGACAGGGAAAAGGATCTGAAAAACTGTTTTTT
TRBJ2-2 | . | TRBV18 | TRBD1 | CASSPPGQGNTGELFF | TGTGCCAGCTCACCACCGGGACAGGGTAACACCGGGGAGCTGTTTTTT
TRBJ1-4 | . | TRBV6-5 | . | CASRRGATNEKLFF | TGTGCCAGCAGAAGGGGTGCAACTAATGAAAAACTGTTTTTT
TRBJ2-7 | few | TRBV28 | . | CASGNYYEQYF | TGTGCCAGCGGAAACTACTACGAGCAGTACTTC
TRBJ2-3 | once | TRBV5-1 | . | CASSLAVDTQYF | TGCGCCAGCAGCTTGGCCGTAGATACGCAGTATTTT
TRBJ1-1 | . | TRBV6-5 | TRBD1 | CASRFPGQEQAFF | TGTGCCAGCAGGTTCCCGGGACAGGAGCAAGCTTTCTTT
TRBJ2-5 | few | TRBV7-9 | TRBD2 | CASSRVSGEETQYF | TGTGCCAGCAGCCGAGTTAGCGGGGAAGAGACCCAGTACTTC
TRBJ1-2 | few | TRBV6-1 | . | CASSAAGGYTF | TGTGCCAGCAGCGCCGCGGGAGGCTACACCTTC
TRBJ1-1 | . | TRBV2 | . | CASSAEVFDTEAFF | TGTGCCAGCAGTGCCGAGGTGTTCGACACTGAAGCTTTCTTT
TRBJ2-7 | . | TRBV4-2 | . | CASSQDPNSLSSYEQYF | TGTGCCAGCAGCCAAGATCCAAACAGCCTGAGCTCCTACGAGCAGTACTTC
TRBJ2-1 | . | TRBV27 | TRBD2 | CASSFRAGAYNEQFF | TGTGCCAGCAGTTTCCGGGCGGGGGCCTACAATGAGCAGTTCTTC
TRBJ1-1 | . | TRBV7-9 | . | CASSLVANTEAFF | TGTGCCAGCAGCTTAGTGGCAAACACTGAAGCTTTCTTT
TRBJ1-2 | . | TRBV7-2 | . | CASSTGYGYTF | TGTGCCAGCAGCACAGGTTATGGCTACACCTTC
TRBJ1-1 | . | TRBV6-6 | TRBD1 | CASSGGTGGTTEAFF | TGTGCCAGCAGTGGGGGGACAGGGGGAACCACTGAAGCTTTCTTT
TRBJ1-2 | few | TRBV30 | TRBD1 | CAYRQGWYGYTF | TGTGCCTACCGACAGGGTTGGTATGGCTACACCTTC
TRBJ2-1 | . | TRBV30 | . | CAWNLRVGEQFF | TGTGCCTGGAACTTGCGAGTCGGTGAGCAGTTCTTC
TRBJ1-6 | . | TRBV19 | . | CASSIRETGRYSPLHF | TGTGCCAGTAGTATTAGGGAAACGGGAAGGTATTCACCCCTCCACTTT